The 9 T cell receptor beta chains presented below share a single source sample, sequenced in a study of cytomegalovirus exposure and HLA in healthy donors. The PCR used 60 Vbeta and 13 Jbeta primers. Measured with immunoSEQ multiplex PCR; TCRdb has only the in-frame clones, and not every one. Here the sample spans roughly 98,000 clones, around 62% being singletons. The specimen sequenced was PBMCs. The receptors come from a woman aged 25 to 45 in good health and CMV-seropositive.

V and J are TRBV6-1 and TRBJ1-5; maybe TRBD1 (5 bases). This CDR3 region has 14 residues. From germline, CDR1 is MNHNS and CDR2 SASEGT. Trimming removed 10 bases at V and 4 bases at J, with 17 bases between. The CDR3 DNA is TGTGCCACCAGGGTGGGCCCCCCAAATCAGCCCCAGCATTTT. Protein sequence: CATRVGPPNQPQHF.

The chain has TRBV5-6 and TRBJ2-7, with 13 bases lining up with TRBD2. In germline, CDR1 is SGHDT, CDR2 YYEEEE. The junction had 16 bases not matched to a gene; V was cut back by 4 bases and J by 6 bases. CDR3 length: 18 residues. CDR3 sequence: CASSPGLAGLAPLVEQYF. DNA for the CDR3: TGTGCCAGCAGCCCGGGACTAGCGGGGTTGGCGCCCCTTGTCGAGCAGTACTTC. Full variable domain (rest looked up from reference TRBV5-6 and TRBJ2-7): DAGVTQSPTHLIKTRGQQVTLRCSPKSGHDTVSWYQQALGQGPQFIFQYYEEEERQRGNFPDRFSGHQFPNYSSELNVNALLLGDSALYLCASSPGLAGLAPLVEQYFGPGTRLTVT.

The chain joins TRBV6-1 to TRBJ2-7, with TRBD1 as a possible D gene (5 bases). Deletions cut 5 bases from V and 2 bases from J, with 10 bases between. The V gene's germline CDR1 is MNHNS and CDR2 SASEGT. The CDR3 spans 13 residues. The DNA for the CDR3 is TGTGCCAGCAGTCGCAGGGTGACCTACGAGCAGTACTTC. Translating gives CASSRRVTYEQYF.

This clone was seen a handful of times. This chain links TRBV27 with TRBJ1-2, with 7 bases aligning to TRBD1. There are 14 residues in the CDR3. The germline V gene encodes CDR1 MNHEY and CDR2 SMNVEV (reference sequence). V lost 3 bases to trimming and J lost 4 bases; unmatched junction nucleotides: 5. Written as DNA, the CDR3 is TGTGCCAGCAGTTTCAACAGGGGTAGCTATGGCTACACCTTC. This gives the protein CASSFNRGSYGYTF.

The V and J genes are TRBV5-1 and TRBJ2-7; TRBD2 agrees at 11 bases. V lost 0 bases, J lost 4 bases, and 6 bases stayed unmatched. This CDR3 contains 16 residues. Germline V gives CDR1 SGHRS, CDR2 YFSETQ. CDR3 sequence reads: CASSLVASGGTYEQYF. The CDR3 nucleotides read TGCGCCAGCAGCTTGGTGGCTAGCGGGGGGACGTACGAGCAGTACTTC.

This clone came up a few times. The gene calls are TRBV6-1 and TRBJ1-3, with 8 bases identical to TRBD1. CDR1 and CDR2 (germline): MNHNS, SASEGT. The V gene end was trimmed by 4 bases and the J gene end by 3 bases; junction bases not matched to a gene: 14. This CDR3 has 18 residues. The CDR3 loop reads CASSAQLQGGVGGNTIYF. In nucleotides, the CDR3 is TGTGCCAGCAGTGCCCAACTACAGGGGGGTGTCGGTGGAAACACCATATATTTT.

In nucleotides, the CDR3 is TGTGCCAGCAGCGCCGACAGGGCCTCAACTGGAAACACCATATATTTT. This sequence encodes CASSADRASTGNTIYF. This rearrangement joins TRBV7-9 to TRBJ1-3; 7 positions agree with TRBD1. The length of the CDR3 is 16 residues. V lost 5 bases, J lost 2 bases, and 9 bases stayed unmatched. The germline V gene encodes CDR1 SEHNR and CDR2 FQNEAQ (reference sequence). The full variable domain, completed using reference TRBV7-9 and TRBJ1-3, is DTGVSQNPRHKITKRGQNVTFRCDPISEHNRLYWYRQTLGQGPEFLTYFQNEAQLEKSRLLSDRFSAERPKGSFSTLEIQRTEQGDSAMYLCASSADRASTGNTIYFGEGSWLTVV.

This clone was recorded a few times. The V and J genes are TRBV7-8 and TRBJ2-5; tentatively, D is TRBD1 (5 bases). The CDR3 has 16 amino acids. Trimming stripped 2 bases from V and 6 bases from J, with 19 bases between. Germline loops: CDR1 SGHVS, CDR2 FQNEAQ. The CDR3: CASSLPWGSSQKTQYF. CDR3 DNA sequence: TGTGCCAGCAGCTTACCGTGGGGCAGTTCACAGAAGACCCAGTACTTC.

The chain employs TRBV6-4 and TRBJ2-3; TRBD1 matches at 8 bases. This CDR3 has 14 residues. With 3 bases clipped from V and 1 base from J, the junction kept 0 bases outside the gene matches. Germline loops: CDR1 MRHNA, CDR2 SNTAGT. The CDR3 bases are TGTGCCAGCAGTGAACAGGGGGGCACAGATACGCAGTATTTT. Its protein product is CASSEQGGTDTQYF.